The 13 T cell receptor beta chains below all came from one sample that was sequenced in a study of OX40 agonist ivuxolimab in advanced cancers. The data were produced by immunoSEQ multiplex PCR, yet TCRdb's version contains in-frame clones alone and is incomplete. The data show around 46,000 clones, 90% to 95% seen once. The sequencing here drew on CD4+ or CD8+ T cells sorted from blood, taken in a trial of the OX40 agonist ivuxolimab. The receptors were sampled from an adult with an advanced solid tumor such as melanoma, head and neck, liver or kidney cancer.

CDR3 protein: CASSDRDRINYGYTF. The CDR3 DNA follows: TGTGCCAGCAGCGACAGGGACAGGATAAACTATGGCTACACCTTC. J is TRBJ1-2 and V is TRBV9, with 8 positions matching TRBD1. CDR1 and CDR2 (germline): SGDLS, YYNGEE. V shed 3 bases and J 2 bases; nucleotides not matched to a gene: 6. The CDR3 has 15 amino acids.

The V call is TRBV28, the J call TRBJ2-7, with a tentative D call TRBD2 (6 bases). The CDR3 length is 15 residues. Germline assignment: CDR1 MDHEN and CDR2 SYDVKM. Trimming cost V 7 bases and J 4 bases, with 20 bases left between them. DNA for the CDR3: TGTGCCAGCACCCTCTTCCGGGGGTCCGGGTACGAGCAGTACTTC. This sequence encodes CASTLFRGSGYEQYF.

The chain employs TRBV6-5 and TRBJ2-7; TRBD2 matches at 10 bases. In germline, CDR1 is MNHEY, CDR2 SVGAGI. This CDR3 is built from 15 residues. After removal of 1 base from V and 3 bases from J, the junction contained 3 bases not matched to a gene. The CDR3 loop reads CASSYYPSGSYEQYF. CDR3 DNA: TGTGCCAGCAGTTACTATCCTAGCGGGAGCTACGAGCAGTACTTC.

The chain has TRBV30 and TRBJ2-7; D unresolved. V lost 0 bases, J lost 5 bases, and 11 bases lay in between. CDR3 size: 13 residues. Germline V gives CDR1 GTSNPN, CDR2 SVGIG (reference sequence). As DNA, the CDR3 is TGTGCCTGGAGTGTTGGCGGCCCCGACGAGCAGTACTTC. Its protein is CAWSVGGPDEQYF.

The chain couples TRBV6-5 to TRBJ2-7, with a possible D match to TRBD2 (6 bases). The germline V gene has CDR1 MNHEY and CDR2 SVGAGI. This CDR3 has 14 amino acids. The ends were cut back, 4 bases at V and 3 bases at J, with 13 bases in the middle. In DNA form, the CDR3 reads TGTGCCAGCAGTTGTTCGGGGGATTTCTACGAGCAGTACTTC. Its translation is CASSCSGDFYEQYF.

This chain uses TRBV28 with TRBJ1-2; tentatively, D is TRBD1 (6 bases). Germline CDR1 is MDHEN and CDR2 is SYDVKM. V lost 6 bases to trimming and J lost 0 bases, with 20 bases between them. The CDR3 extends over 17 amino acids. CDR3 bases: TGTGCCAGCAGATCTCTGGGGAGCAGGGGAGCTAACTATGGCTACACCTTC. Translating it yields CASRSLGSRGANYGYTF.

This clone has a single count. V gene TRBV29-1 combines with J gene TRBJ1-1, with D possibly matching TRBD1 (5 bases). CDR3 length: 12 residues. CDR1 is SQVTM, CDR2 ANQGSEA, per germline. V lost 8 bases to trimming and J lost 6 bases, with 16 bases between them. This chain's CDR3 is CSSKIQGSEAFF. For the CDR3, the DNA is TGCAGCTCCAAAATTCAGGGCTCTGAAGCTTTCTTT.

This sequence joins TRBV25-1 and TRBJ2-3, with 10 bases identical to TRBD1. Germline V lookup: CDR1 MGHDK, CDR2 SYGVNS. Germline trimming cut 3 bases from V and 3 bases from J; bases unmatched to any gene: 6. This CDR3 contains 16 residues. The CDR3 coding sequence is TGTGCCAGCAGTGAGTTAGACAGGGGGCGTACAGATACGCAGTATTTT. Its protein product is CASSELDRGRTDTQYF.

The rearrangement joins TRBV15 to TRBJ2-7, with 11 bases fitting TRBD1. Germline values: CDR1 LNHNV, CDR2 YYDKDF (reference sequence). The length of the CDR3 is 16 residues. V was pared by 1 base and J by 6 bases, with 8 bases of the junction left unmatched. Here the CDR3 DNA reads TGTGCCACCAGCAGAGTCCGGACAGGGGGCGCGTCCGAGCAGTACTTC. It translates to CATSRVRTGGASEQYF.

This clone has only one observation. V usage is TRBV10-3 and J usage is TRBJ1-2, with D possibly matching TRBD1 (6 bases). The CDR3 totals 18 residues. Germline values: CDR1 ENHRY, CDR2 SYGVKD. V lost 1 base and J 3 bases, leaving 21 bases between the germline ends. DNA of the CDR3: TGTGCCATCAGTGAGTTCAACCTCGGGGACGGGGGGCACTATGGCTACACCTTC. It is translated as CAISEFNLGDGGHYGYTF.

The chain links TRBV6-6 to TRBJ1-5; D not resolved. Germline values: CDR1 MNHNY, CDR2 SVGAGI (reference sequence). This CDR3 contains 16 residues. Trimming shortened V by 6 bases and J by 0 bases, and 15 bases separated the two germline ends. The DNA of the CDR3 is TGTGCCAGCAGCTCCAGGACCCCTTATAGCAATCAGCCCCAGCATTTT. Protein product: CASSSRTPYSNQPQHF.

This chain links TRBV28 with TRBJ2-4; perhaps D is TRBD1 or TRBD2 (5 bases each). This CDR3 region has 11 residues. CDR1 and CDR2 (germline): MDHEN, SYDVKM. V was cut by 7 bases and J by 9 bases, with 10 bases left in between. The CDR3 region has the DNA TGTGCCAGCAATGGGGGTGGCATTCAGTACTTC. Residues: CASNGGGIQYF. The complete variable domain, with remaining parts taken from reference TRBV28 and TRBJ2-4, reads DVKVTQSSRYLVKRTGEKVFLECVQDMDHENMFWYRQDPGLGLRLIYFSYDVKMKEKGDIPEGYSVSREKKERFSLILESASTNQTSMYLCASNGGGIQYFGAGTRLSVL.

The CDR3 DNA is TGTGCCAGCAGCCCCTCCTCTTATTCGGGTTTCGCAAACACTGAAGCTTTCTTT. Its translation is CASSPSSYSGFANTEAFF. The chain combines TRBV14 with TRBJ1-1; no definite D call. The CDR3 is 18 amino acids. Germline V lookup: CDR1 SGHDN, CDR2 FVKESK. V lost 4 bases and J lost 2, with 23 bases in between.